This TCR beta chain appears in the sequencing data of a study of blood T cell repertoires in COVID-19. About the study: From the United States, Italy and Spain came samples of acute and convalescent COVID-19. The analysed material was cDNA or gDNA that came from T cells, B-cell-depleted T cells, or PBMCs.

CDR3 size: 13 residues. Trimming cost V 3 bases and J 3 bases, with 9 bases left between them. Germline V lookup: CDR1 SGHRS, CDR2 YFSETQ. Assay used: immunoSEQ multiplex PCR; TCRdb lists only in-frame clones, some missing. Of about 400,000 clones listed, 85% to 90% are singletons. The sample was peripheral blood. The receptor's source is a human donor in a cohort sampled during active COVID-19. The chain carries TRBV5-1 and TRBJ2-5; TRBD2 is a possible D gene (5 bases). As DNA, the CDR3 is TGCGCCAGCAGCTCGACTATTGAAGAGACCCAGTACTTC. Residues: CASSSTIEETQYF.